What follows describes a single T cell receptor (beta chain). Some clones are missing from TCRdb's copy, which holds only in-frame ones; the method was immunoSEQ multiplex PCR. The sample lists about 170,000 clones, approximately 86% occurring once. Germline V gives CDR1 GTSNPN, CDR2 SVGIG (reference sequence). The ends were cut back, 0 bases at V and 9 bases at J, with 18 bases in the middle. There are 15 residues in the CDR3. This entry comes from a study of blood T cell repertoires in COVID-19. Study overall: The analysed material was cDNA or gDNA that came from T cells, B-cell-depleted T cells, or PBMCs.

This receptor was taken from a man in his 70s with acute or convalescent COVID-19. The rearrangement uses TRBV30 and TRBJ2-1; weak D call: TRBD2 (5 bases). The specimen sequenced was peripheral blood. CDR3 coding DNA: TGTGCCTGGAGTGTAGAAGAGACTCTCGCGGGTGAGCAGTTCTTC. The encoded protein is CAWSVEETLAGEQFF.